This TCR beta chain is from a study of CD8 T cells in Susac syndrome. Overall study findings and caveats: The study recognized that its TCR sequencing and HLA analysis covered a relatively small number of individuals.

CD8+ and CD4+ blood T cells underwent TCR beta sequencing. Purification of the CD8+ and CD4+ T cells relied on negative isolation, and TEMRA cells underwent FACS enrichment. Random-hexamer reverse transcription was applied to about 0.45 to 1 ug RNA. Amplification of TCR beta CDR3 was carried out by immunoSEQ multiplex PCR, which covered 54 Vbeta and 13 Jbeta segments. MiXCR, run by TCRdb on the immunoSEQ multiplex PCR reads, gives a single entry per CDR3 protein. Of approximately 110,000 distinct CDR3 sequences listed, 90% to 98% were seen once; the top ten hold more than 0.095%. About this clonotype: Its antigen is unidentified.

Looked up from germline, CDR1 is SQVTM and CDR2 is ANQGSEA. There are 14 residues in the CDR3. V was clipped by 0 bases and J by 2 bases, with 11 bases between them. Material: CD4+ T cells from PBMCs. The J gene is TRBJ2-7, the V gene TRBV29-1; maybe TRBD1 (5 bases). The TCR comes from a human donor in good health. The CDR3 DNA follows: TGCAGCGTTGAAGAAATGACAGAGCCCTACGAGCAGTACTTC. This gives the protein CSVEEMTEPYEQYF.